This entry is about one T cell receptor beta chain. This clone's antigen is unknown. Per-base quality was not reported, and no clone a single base away is much larger than it. The CDR3 runs 16 amino acids, cysteine and phenylalanine included. The only DNA kept is the CDR3, 48 bases in frame from the first base. CDR1 and CDR2 were assigned from the germline V gene (reference sequence) as SGHNT and YYREEE. V drops 1 base and J drops 0 bases, leaving 10 bases in between. Participants in the prospective study were aged roughly 18 to 100 years, lived in under 30 United States geographic areas, and enrolled through a virtual design. To assign participants to cohorts, the prospective study relied on clinical history that participants themselves reported in a screening survey and a study questionnaire. Exposed participants had been in contact with someone with a PCR-confirmed or clinician-diagnosed COVID-19 case within 2 weeks of study entry. Mobile phlebotomists in the prospective study collected whole blood, serum and a nasopharyngeal or oropharyngeal swab from every participant. Additional blood draws and questionnaires over an approximately two-month period could optionally be provided by prospective study participants. Blood samples from the prospective study were shipped frozen or at room temperature prior to DNA extraction.

These data originate in a study of blood T cell repertoires in COVID-19 (dated by TCRdb to between 2020 and 2021). Describing the broader study: Collaborator samples came from the United States, Italy and Spain and covered acute and convalescent phases of COVID-19. The material from the prospective study consisted of cDNA or gDNA derived from T cells, B-cell-depleted T cells, or PBMCs. Deeply sampled blood TCRbeta repertoires from subjects exposed to, actively infected with, or recovered from COVID-19 were included in the dataset. The repertoires were released in a freely available public database intended as a resource for research on the immune response to SARS-CoV-2. The samples were drawn from the first 160 participants of the ongoing ImmuneRACE study and from 950 to 1,500 subjects provided by 6 global collaborators. Sample metadata almost always included a de-identified subject ID, COVID-19 status, age in years and sex. Where HLA class I and class II types were available, the types were taken from metadata supplied by the sample provider, not from assay-based typing. Broader findings and caveats from the paper: How much clinical and demographic metadata was included differed by source and by participant, and the metadata was provided uncurated.

The immunoSEQ Assay, a bias-controlled multiplex PCR, was used to amplify TCRbeta CDR3 regions from genomic DNA. Under the source paper's analysis protocol: The number of nucleated cells in each sample was estimated from the amplification of reference gene primers within the assay. To quantify the absolute abundance of each unique TCRbeta CDR3 rearrangement, sequence reads were collapsed and filtered. For each sample, productive Simpson clonality was calculated as the square root of Simpson's diversity index over productive rearrangements. TCRdb took this table from immuneACCESS and kept in-frame rearrangements with V and J called. Such tables lack part of the clones; where checked against another copy, unresolved V genes explain under half of the gap, and the rest is unexplained. The V and J calls and clone size are taken from that table; D and trimming were inferred from the DNA. The sample table lists approximately 260,000 clones, approximately 81% of them with a count of one. The top ten clonotypes cover roughly 6.7% of the sample.

This TCR was recovered from a woman aged 45-65 years who had been exposed to COVID-19. The rearrangement joined TRBV5-4 to TRBJ1-4; too little of a D gene remains to name it. Specimen: PBMCs or T cells enriched from blood (not recorded which). The CDR3 region reads CASSLKGVTTNEKLFF. The DNA is TGTGCCAGCAGCTTGAAAGGAGTCACAACTAATGAAAAACTGTTTTTT. The reference TRBV5-4 and TRBJ1-4 proteins fill in what lies around the CDR3, so the full variable domain reads ETGVTQSPTHLIKTRGQQVTLRCSSQSGHNTVSWYQQALGQGPQFIFQYYREEENGRGNFPPRFSGLQFPNYSSELNVNALELDDSALYLCASSLKGVTTNEKLFFGSGTQLSVL.